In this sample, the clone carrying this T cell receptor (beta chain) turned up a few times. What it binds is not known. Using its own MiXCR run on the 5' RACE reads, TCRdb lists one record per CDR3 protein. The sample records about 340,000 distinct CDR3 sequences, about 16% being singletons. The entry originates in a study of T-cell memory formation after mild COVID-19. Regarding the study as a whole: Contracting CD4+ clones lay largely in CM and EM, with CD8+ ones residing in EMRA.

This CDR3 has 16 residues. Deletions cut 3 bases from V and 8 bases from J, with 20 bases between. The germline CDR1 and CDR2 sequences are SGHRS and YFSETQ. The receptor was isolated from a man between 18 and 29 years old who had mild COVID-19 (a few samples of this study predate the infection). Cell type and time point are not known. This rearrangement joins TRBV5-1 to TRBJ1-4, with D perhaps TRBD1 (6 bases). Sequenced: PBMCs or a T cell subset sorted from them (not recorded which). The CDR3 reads CASSSTRGGGGEKLFF. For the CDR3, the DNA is TGCGCCAGCAGCTCCACCCGGGGGGGCGGAGGAGAAAAACTGTTTTTT.